One and the same sample provided the 18 T cell receptor beta chains below, sequenced in a study of T cell repertoires in cytomegalovirus infection. TCRdb re-analysed the reads in MiXCR, keeping a single row per CDR3 protein. The profile shows about 600,000 distinct CDR3 sequences, roughly a quarter of them singletons. Material: CD8+ T cells from PBMCs. The receptors here all came from a human donor in good health (CMV status not recorded). Some clones in this sample may be carry-over from other donors' samples.

V gene TRBV6-2 or TRBV6-3 combines with J gene TRBJ2-7; no firm D call. V lost 2 bases and J 1 base, leaving 6 bases between the germline ends. CDR1 and CDR2 from the germline V gene are MNHEY and SVGEGT. The CDR3 is made up of 13 amino acids. Here the CDR3 DNA reads TGTGCCAGCAGTTACAGGGATTCCTACGAGCAGTACGTC. Translating it yields CASSYRDSYEQYV.

This chain connects TRBV25-1 to TRBJ2-7; D possibly corresponds to TRBD2 (6 bases). The germline V gene encodes CDR1 MGHDK and CDR2 SYGVNS. CDR3 length: 11 residues. V was shortened by 3 bases and J by 6 bases, with 6 bases between the two germline ends. The CDR3 loop is CASSDGGEQYF. CDR3 nucleotides: TGTGCCAGCAGTGACGGGGGCGAGCAGTACTTC.

This chain connects TRBV20-1 to TRBJ2-7; 9 positions agree with TRBD2. Germline V gene sequence: CDR1 DFQATT, CDR2 SNEGSKA (reference sequence). This CDR3 is 14 amino acids long. Trimming at V came to 5 bases and at J to 0 bases, leaving 5 bases not matched to a gene. This chain's CDR3 is CSAWRAGGSYEQYF. The CDR3, as DNA: TGCAGTGCTTGGAGAGCGGGGGGCTCCTACGAGCAGTACTTC.

The chain is built from TRBV19 and TRBJ2-2; weak D call: TRBD2 (5 bases). This CDR3 spans 16 amino acids. The germline V and J ends were trimmed by 6 bases and 1 base, with 15 bases remaining between them. Germline V lookup: CDR1 LNHDA, CDR2 SQIVND (reference sequence). The CDR3 loop reads CASSPDLAGNTGELFF. DNA for the CDR3: TGTGCCAGTAGCCCCGACCTGGCGGGGAACACCGGGGAGCTGTTTTTT. Together with reference TRBV19 and TRBJ2-2, the CDR3 gives the full variable domain: DGGITQSPKYLFRKEGQNVTLSCEQNLNHDAMYWYRQDPGQGLRLIYYSQIVNDFQKGDIAEGYSVSREKKESFPLTVTSAQKNPTAFYLCASSPDLAGNTGELFFGEGSRLTVL.

This clonotype has ten or more counts. The CDR3 nucleotides are TGTGCCAGCAGCTTAGAAGAACAGGGAGATAGGAATGAGCAGTTCTTC. It encodes CASSLEEQGDRNEQFF. V gene TRBV7-2 combines with J gene TRBJ2-1, with a tentative D call TRBD1 (6 bases). Trimming pared 1 base from V and 7 bases from J, leaving 17 bases between. Germline CDR1 reads SGHTA; CDR2 reads FQGNSA. The CDR3 is 16 amino acids.

A single count supports this clonotype. This may be a read error: a much more frequent sequence differs by one nucleotide. The chain links TRBV10-3 to TRBJ2-3, with D possibly TRBD2 on 5 matching bases. The CDR3 spans 16 residues. Germline CDR1 and CDR2: ENHRY and SYGVKD. CDR3: CAIRESLAPSTDTQYF. The CDR3 DNA follows: TGTGCCATCCGTGAGTCCCTAGCACCTAGCACAGATACGCAGTATTTT.

The chain carries TRBV20-1 and TRBJ2-3; 9 nucleotides agree with TRBD2. Germline V gives CDR1 DFQATT, CDR2 SNEGSKA (reference sequence). V dropped 3 bases and J dropped 6; count of bases not matched to a gene: 7. The CDR3 is 14 residues long. The CDR3 DNA follows: TGCAGTGCTAGCCAGCGGGGGGAGCGGGATACGCAGTATTTT. It encodes CSASQRGERDTQYF.

This clonotype showed up many times. The rearrangement uses TRBV7-9 and TRBJ2-7, with D maybe TRBD1 (6 bases). Trimming pared 5 bases from V and 4 bases from J, leaving 12 bases between. This CDR3 is 13 amino acids long. Looked up from germline, CDR1 is SEHNR and CDR2 is FQNEAQ (reference sequence). The DNA of the CDR3 is TGTGCCAGCAGCCCACCCGGACAGTACGAGCAGTACTTC. The encoded protein is CASSPPGQYEQYF.

The V call is TRBV7-4, the J call TRBJ2-2; D remains unclear. V lost 10 bases and J lost 0, with 6 bases in between. Germline-derived CDR1 and CDR2 are SGHVT and SQSDAQ. This CDR3 is built from 12 residues. CDR3: CATPPNTGELFF. In DNA, the CDR3 is TGTGCCACCCCTCCGAACACCGGGGAGCTGTTTTTT.

The chain links TRBV20-1 to TRBJ2-4, with D possibly TRBD2 on 7 matching bases. This CDR3 contains 16 residues. With 0 bases removed from V and 3 bases from J, the gap between germline ends came to 15 bases. Germline CDR1 reads DFQATT; CDR2 reads SNEGSKA (reference sequence). The CDR3 is CSAREGGEWVKNIQYF. CDR3 DNA sequence: TGCAGTGCTAGAGAAGGGGGGGAATGGGTCAAAAACATTCAGTACTTC.

This clonotype was seen at least ten times. The chain has TRBV5-1 and TRBJ2-7; the match to TRBD1 covers 7 bases. The germline CDR1 and CDR2 sequences are SGHRS and YFSETQ. The CDR3 sequence is 14 residues long. The CDR3 region has the DNA TGTGCCAGCAGCTTAGGGCAGGGGGCCTACGAGCAGTACGTC. Protein: CASSLGQGAYEQYV.

The table lists this clonotype with a few counts. CDR3 protein: CATSDLAEADEQFF. The DNA for the CDR3 is TGTGCCACCAGTGATTTGGCGGAAGCAGATGAGCAGTTCTTC. This chain joins TRBV24-1 and TRBJ2-1; D not resolved. CDR1 and CDR2 from the germline V gene are KGHDR and SFDVKD. The V end was cut by 0 bases, the J end by 8 bases, with 10 bases between. The CDR3 is 14 amino acids.

The chain carries TRBV14 and TRBJ2-1, with TRBD1 matching 9 bases. CDR3 length: 15 residues. Unmatched junction bases numbered 7, after V lost 3 bases and J lost 7 bases. Germline V gene sequence: CDR1 SGHDN, CDR2 FVKESK. The CDR3: CASSHRQGGRNEQFF. For the CDR3, the DNA is TGTGCCAGCAGCCACCGACAGGGGGGCCGGAATGAGCAGTTCTTC.

V gene TRBV29-1 combines with J gene TRBJ2-7; D is tentatively TRBD1 or TRBD2 (5 bases each). CDR1 and CDR2 from the germline V gene are SQVTM and ANQGSEA. V shed 5 bases and J shed 6 bases, with 14 bases lying between them. The CDR3 is 12 residues long. CDR3 sequence: CSVLGPKFEQYV. CDR3 DNA sequence: TGCAGCGTTCTGGGACCGAAGTTCGAGCAGTACGTC.

The CDR3 protein is CSARFDRDTQYF. In nucleotides, the CDR3 is TGCAGTGCTAGGTTTGACAGAGATACGCAGTATTTT. The chain carries TRBV20-1 and TRBJ2-3; D perhaps matches TRBD1 (5 bases). Germline V lookup: CDR1 DFQATT, CDR2 SNEGSKA (reference sequence). Trimming cost V 3 bases and J 5 bases, with 9 bases left between them. The CDR3 runs 12 residues.

This rearrangement joins TRBV19 to TRBJ2-1; D uncertain. Germline CDR1 is LNHDA and CDR2 is SQIVND (reference sequence). There are 15 residues in the CDR3. Trimming took off 3 bases at V and 9 bases at J, with 18 bases between the two ends. The CDR3 DNA reads TGTGCCAGTAGTATCTCCCAAGACTCCCCACTTGAGCAGTTCTTC. This encodes CASSISQDSPLEQFF.

A few counts support this clonotype. The chain recombines TRBV5-6 with TRBJ2-1; no firm D call. The CDR3 is 12 amino acids. V was cut by 1 base and J by 9 bases, with 8 bases left in between. CDR1 and CDR2 from the germline V gene are SGHDT and YYEEEE. This chain's CDR3 is CASSLMGGEQFF. The CDR3 DNA is TGTGCCAGCAGCTTGATGGGCGGTGAGCAGTTCTTC.

This clonotype was picked up a small number of times. The chain couples TRBV2 to TRBJ2-2, with TRBD2 matching over 10 bases. V trimming: 5 bases; J trimming: 4 bases; junction bases outside the gene matches: 13. The CDR3 loop spans 18 amino acids. The germline V gene encodes CDR1 SNHLY and CDR2 FYNNEI. The CDR3 sequence: CASSFSTSGGALTGELFF. CDR3 in DNA: TGTGCCAGCAGTTTTTCCACAAGCGGGGGGGCTCTCACCGGGGAGCTGTTTTTT.